This T cell receptor (beta chain) is drawn from a study of T-cell memory formation after mild COVID-19. Germline assignment: CDR1 SGHVS and CDR2 FQNEAQ. V lost 5 bases and J 1 base, leaving 14 bases between the germline ends. The CDR3 is 15 residues long. Via MiXCR, TCRdb re-called the 5' RACE reads, giving one row per CDR3 protein. The table has hundreds of thousands of distinct CDR3 sequences, around 15% seen once; the top ten hold 22%. V and J are TRBV7-8 and TRBJ1-1; D unclear. The receptor was derived from a man younger than 30 who had mild COVID-19 (a few samples of this study predate the infection). Cell type and time point are not known. The material sequenced was PBMCs or a T cell subset sorted from them (not recorded which). CDR3 nucleotide sequence: TGTGCCAGCAGCCCGCCTACAACTAGGAACACTGAAGCTTTCTTT. It yields the protein CASSPPTTRNTEAFF.